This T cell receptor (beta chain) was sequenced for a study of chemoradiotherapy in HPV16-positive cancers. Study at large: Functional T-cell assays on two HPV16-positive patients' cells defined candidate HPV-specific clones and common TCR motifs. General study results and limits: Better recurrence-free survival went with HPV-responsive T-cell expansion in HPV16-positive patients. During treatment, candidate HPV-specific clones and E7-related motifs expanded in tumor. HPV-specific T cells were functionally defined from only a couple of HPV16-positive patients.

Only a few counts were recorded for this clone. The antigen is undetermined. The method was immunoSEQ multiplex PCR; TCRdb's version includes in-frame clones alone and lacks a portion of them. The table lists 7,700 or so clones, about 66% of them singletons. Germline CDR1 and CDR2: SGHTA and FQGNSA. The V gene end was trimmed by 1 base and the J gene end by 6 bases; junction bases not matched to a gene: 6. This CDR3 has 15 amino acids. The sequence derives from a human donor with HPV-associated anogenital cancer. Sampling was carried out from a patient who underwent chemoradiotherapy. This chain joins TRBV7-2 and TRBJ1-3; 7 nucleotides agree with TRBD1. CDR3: CASSLVTGVSNTIYF. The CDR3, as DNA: TGTGCCAGCAGCTTAGTCACAGGGGTATCAAACACCATATATTTT.